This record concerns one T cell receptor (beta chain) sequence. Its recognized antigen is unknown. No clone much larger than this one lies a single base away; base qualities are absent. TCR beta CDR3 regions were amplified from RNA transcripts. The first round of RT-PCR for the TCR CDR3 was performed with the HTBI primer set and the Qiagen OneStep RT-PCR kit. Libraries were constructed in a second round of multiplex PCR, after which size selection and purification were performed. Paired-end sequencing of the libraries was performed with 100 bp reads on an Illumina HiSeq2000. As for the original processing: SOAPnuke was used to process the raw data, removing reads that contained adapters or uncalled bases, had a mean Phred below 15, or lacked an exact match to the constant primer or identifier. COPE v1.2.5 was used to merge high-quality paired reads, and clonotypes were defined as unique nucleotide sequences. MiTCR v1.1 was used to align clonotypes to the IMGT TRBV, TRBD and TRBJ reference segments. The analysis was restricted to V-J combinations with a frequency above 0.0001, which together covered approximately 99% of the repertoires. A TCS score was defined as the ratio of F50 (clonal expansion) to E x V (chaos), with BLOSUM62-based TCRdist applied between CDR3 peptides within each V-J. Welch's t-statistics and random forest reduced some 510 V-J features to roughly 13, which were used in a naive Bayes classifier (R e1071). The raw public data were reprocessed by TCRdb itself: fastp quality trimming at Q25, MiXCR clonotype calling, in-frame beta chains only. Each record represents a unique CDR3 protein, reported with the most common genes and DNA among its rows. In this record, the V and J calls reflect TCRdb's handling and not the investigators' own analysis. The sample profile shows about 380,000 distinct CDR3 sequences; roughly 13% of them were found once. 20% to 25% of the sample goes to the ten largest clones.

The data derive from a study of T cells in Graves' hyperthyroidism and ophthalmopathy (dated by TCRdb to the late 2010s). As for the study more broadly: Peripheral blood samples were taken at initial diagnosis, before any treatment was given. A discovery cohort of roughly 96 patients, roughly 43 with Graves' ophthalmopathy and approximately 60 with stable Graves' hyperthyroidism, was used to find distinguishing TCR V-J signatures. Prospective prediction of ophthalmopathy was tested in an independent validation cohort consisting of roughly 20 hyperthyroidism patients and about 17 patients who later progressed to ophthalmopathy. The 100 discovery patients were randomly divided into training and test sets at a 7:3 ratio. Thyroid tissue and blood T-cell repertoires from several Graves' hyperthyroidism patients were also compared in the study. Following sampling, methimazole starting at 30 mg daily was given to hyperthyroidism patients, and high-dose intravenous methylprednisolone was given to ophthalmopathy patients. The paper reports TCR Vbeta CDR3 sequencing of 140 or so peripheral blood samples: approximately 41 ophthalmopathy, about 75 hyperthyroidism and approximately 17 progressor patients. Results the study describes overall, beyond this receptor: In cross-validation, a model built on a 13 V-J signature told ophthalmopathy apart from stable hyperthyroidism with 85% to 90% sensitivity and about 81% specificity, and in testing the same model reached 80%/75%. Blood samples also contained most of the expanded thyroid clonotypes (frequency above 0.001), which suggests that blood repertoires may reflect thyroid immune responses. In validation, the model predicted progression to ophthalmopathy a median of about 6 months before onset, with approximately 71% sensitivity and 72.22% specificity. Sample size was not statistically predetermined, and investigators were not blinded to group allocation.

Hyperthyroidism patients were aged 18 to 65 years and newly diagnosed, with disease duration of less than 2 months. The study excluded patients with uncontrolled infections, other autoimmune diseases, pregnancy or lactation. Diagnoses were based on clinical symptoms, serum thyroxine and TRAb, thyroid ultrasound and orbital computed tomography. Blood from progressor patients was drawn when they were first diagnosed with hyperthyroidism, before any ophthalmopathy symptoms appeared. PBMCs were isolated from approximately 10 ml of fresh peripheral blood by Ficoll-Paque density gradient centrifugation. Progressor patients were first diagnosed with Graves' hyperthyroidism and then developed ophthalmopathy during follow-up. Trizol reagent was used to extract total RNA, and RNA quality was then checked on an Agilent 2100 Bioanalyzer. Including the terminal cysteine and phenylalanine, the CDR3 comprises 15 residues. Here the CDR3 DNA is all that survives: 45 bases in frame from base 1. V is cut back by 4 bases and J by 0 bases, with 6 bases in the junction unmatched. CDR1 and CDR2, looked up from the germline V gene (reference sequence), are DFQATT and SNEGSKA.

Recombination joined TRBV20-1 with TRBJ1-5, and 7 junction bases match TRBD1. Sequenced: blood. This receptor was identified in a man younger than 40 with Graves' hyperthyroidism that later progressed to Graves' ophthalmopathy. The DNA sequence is TGCAGTGCTATTACAGGGGAGTATAGCAATCAGCCCCAGCATTTT. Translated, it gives CSAITGEYSNQPQHF.